This T cell receptor (beta chain) was profiled in a study of cytomegalovirus exposure and HLA in healthy donors. Amplification used 60 Vbeta primers and 13 Jbeta primers. Profiled with immunoSEQ multiplex PCR; TCRdb holds only in-frame clones, not every one. Of about 130,000 clones in the sample, roughly 80% were seen once. The table lists this clone with a few counts. This same CDR3 is encoded by further DNA sequences in the sample. Germline assignment: CDR1 SGHTA and CDR2 FQGNSA. The CDR3 runs to 15 residues. Trimming pared 2 bases from V and 7 bases from J, leaving 14 bases between. This chain joins TRBV7-2 and TRBJ1-4; a weak D match, TRBD1 (6 bases). The specimen was PBMCs. The sequence was collected from a woman between 45 and 60 years old in good health and CMV-seronegative. CDR3 DNA sequence: TGTGCCAGCAGCTTACGGGGGGGGGCGGGTGAAAAACTGTTTTTT. This translates into CASSLRGGAGEKLFF.